This T cell receptor beta chain comes out of a study of T-cell memory formation after mild COVID-19. As concerns this clonotype: The antigen remains undetermined.

TCRdb independently ran MiXCR on the 5' RACE reads; one entry per CDR3 protein. The table has about 400,000 distinct CDR3 sequences, 15% to 20% seen once. The CDR3 contains 15 residues. V shed 3 bases and J shed 7 bases, with 15 bases lying between them. From germline, CDR1 is KGHDR and CDR2 SFDVKD. Study-level findings and limits: Contracting clones from day 15 to 85 had balanced CD4/CD8; later expanders favoured CD4+. Pre-infection memory already had some responding clones, implying cross-reactive memory joined.

The sample consisted of PBMCs or a T cell subset sorted from them (not recorded which). The chain links TRBV24-1 to TRBJ1-5; maybe TRBD1 (6 bases). The receptor was isolated from a man aged 18 to 30 who had mild COVID-19 (a few samples of this study predate the infection). Cell type and time point are not known. This CDR3 reads CATSDTGSSRQPQHF. CDR3 sequence (DNA): TGTGCCACCAGTGATACAGGGAGTTCCAGGCAGCCCCAGCATTTT.